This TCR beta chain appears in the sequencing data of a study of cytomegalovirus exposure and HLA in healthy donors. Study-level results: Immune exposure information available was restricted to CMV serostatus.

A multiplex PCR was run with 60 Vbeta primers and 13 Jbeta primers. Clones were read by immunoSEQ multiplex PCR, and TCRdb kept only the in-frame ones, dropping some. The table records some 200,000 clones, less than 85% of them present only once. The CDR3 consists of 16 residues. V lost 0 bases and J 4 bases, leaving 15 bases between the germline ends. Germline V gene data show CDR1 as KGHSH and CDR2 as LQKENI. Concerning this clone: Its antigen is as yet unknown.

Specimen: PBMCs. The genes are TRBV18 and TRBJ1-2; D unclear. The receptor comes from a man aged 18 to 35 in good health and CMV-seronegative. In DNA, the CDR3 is TGTGCCAGCTCACCACCCTCGACTGGACTCGGCTATGGCTACACCTTC. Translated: CASSPPSTGLGYGYTF.